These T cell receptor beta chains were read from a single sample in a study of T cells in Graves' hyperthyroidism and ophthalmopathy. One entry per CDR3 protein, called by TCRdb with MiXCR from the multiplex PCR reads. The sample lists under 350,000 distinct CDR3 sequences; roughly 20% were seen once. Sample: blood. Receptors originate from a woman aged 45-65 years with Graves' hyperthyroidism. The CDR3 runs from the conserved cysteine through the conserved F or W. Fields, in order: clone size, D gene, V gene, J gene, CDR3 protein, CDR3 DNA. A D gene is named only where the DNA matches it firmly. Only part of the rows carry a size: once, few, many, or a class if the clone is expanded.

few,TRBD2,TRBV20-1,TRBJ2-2,CSARLAGGPGGELFF,TGCAGTGCGCGACTAGCGGGAGGGCCGGGCGGGGAGCTGTTTTTT
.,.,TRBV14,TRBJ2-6,CASSQGVGFPARANVLTF,TGTGCCAGCAGCCAAGGGGTAGGGTTCCCAGCGAGGGCCAACGTCCTGACTTTC
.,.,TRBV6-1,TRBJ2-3,CASSEPTRFAQYF,TGTGCCAGCAGTGAACCGACCCGATTTGCGCAGTATTTT
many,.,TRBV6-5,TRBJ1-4,CASRTGTVDEKLFF,TGTGCCAGCAGGACAGGCACGGTGGATGAAAAACTGTTTTTT
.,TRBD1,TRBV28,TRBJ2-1,CASSLIQGAHNEQFF,TGTGCCAGCAGTTTAATACAGGGGGCTCACAATGAGCAGTTCTTC
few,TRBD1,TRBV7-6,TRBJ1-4,CASSRTQGSEKLFF,TGTGCCAGCAGCCGAACACAGGGGAGTGAAAAACTGTTTTTT
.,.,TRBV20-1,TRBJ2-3,CSARDLRAGSTDTQYF,TGCAGTGCTAGAGATCTTCGGGCAGGGAGCACAGATACGCAGTATTTT
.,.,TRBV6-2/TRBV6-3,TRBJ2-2,CASSPVRETGELFF,TGTGCCAGCAGCCCCGTGAGGGAGACCGGGGAGCTGTTTTTT
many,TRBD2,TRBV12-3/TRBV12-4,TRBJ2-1,CASTLLAGESGEQFF,TGTGCCAGCACCCTACTAGCGGGAGAGTCCGGTGAGCAGTTCTTC
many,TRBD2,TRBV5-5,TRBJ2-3,CASSLPGRADTQYF,TGTGCCAGCAGCTTACCGGGGAGGGCAGATACGCAGTATTTT
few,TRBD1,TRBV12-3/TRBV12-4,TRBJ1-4,CASTPRDRGEKLFF,TGTGCCAGCACCCCTCGGGACAGGGGGGAAAAACTGTTTTTT
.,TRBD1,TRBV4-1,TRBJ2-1,CASSQEGQGAYEQFF,TGCGCCAGCAGCCAAGAGGGACAGGGGGCCTATGAGCAGTTCTTC
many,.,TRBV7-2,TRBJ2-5,CASSSLFSTETQYF,TGTGCCAGCAGCTCGCTTTTTAGTACGGAGACCCAGTACTTC
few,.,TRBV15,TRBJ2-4,CATSREPRGSAKNIQYF,TGTGCCACCAGCAGAGAACCGAGGGGTTCGGCCAAAAACATTCAGTACTTC
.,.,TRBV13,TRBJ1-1,CASSNNRWAEAFF,TGTGCCAGCAGTAATAACAGGTGGGCGGAAGCTTTCTTT
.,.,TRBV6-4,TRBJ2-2,CASSDNEAGELFF,TGTGCCAGCAGTGATAACGAAGCCGGGGAGCTGTTTTTT
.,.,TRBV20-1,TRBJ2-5,CSARDTGLRETQYF,TGCAGTGCTAGAGACACAGGGTTAAGAGAGACCCAGTACTTC
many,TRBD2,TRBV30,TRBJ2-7,CAWSPGTSGTYEQYF,TGTGCCTGGAGTCCCGGGACTAGCGGGACCTACGAGCAGTACTTC
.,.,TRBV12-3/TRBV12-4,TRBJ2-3,CASRPNSGLGTDTQYF,TGTGCCAGCAGGCCTAATAGCGGCCTAGGCACAGATACGCAGTATTTT
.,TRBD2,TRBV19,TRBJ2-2,CASSNKGGRASGTGELFF,TGTGCCAGTAGTAATAAGGGCGGGAGGGCCTCGGGCACCGGGGAGCTGTTTTTT
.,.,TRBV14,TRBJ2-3,CASSSRVARTDTQYF,TGTGCCAGCAGCTCCAGGGTAGCTCGGACAGATACGCAGTATTTT
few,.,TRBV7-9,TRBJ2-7,CASSLEGGPEQYF,TGTGCCAGCAGCTTAGAGGGCGGGCCCGAGCAGTACTTC
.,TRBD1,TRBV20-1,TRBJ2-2,CSASTGTGGSGELFF,TGCAGTGCTAGTACCGGGACAGGGGGCTCCGGGGAGCTGTTTTTT
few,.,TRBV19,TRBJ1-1,CASSMDRGAFF,TGTGCCAGTAGTATGGACAGAGGAGCTTTCTTT
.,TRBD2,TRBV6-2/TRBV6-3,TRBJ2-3,CASSYDFTGGDPDTQYF,TGTGCCAGCAGTTACGATTTTACGGGAGGCGACCCAGATACGCAGTATTTT
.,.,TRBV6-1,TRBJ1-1,CASSRNHRVGYDTEAFF,TGTGCCAGCAGCCGAAACCACAGGGTAGGGTATGACACTGAAGCTTTCTTT
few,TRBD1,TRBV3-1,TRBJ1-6,CASSPTGGSPLHF,TGTGCCAGCAGCCCTACAGGGGGCTCACCCCTCCACTTT
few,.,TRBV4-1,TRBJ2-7,CASSQGPGYSYEQYF,TGCGCCAGCAGCCAAGGTCCAGGCTATTCCTACGAGCAGTACTTC
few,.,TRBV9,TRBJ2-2,CASSVDLTGDYTGELFF,TGTGCCAGCAGCGTAGACCTAACCGGGGATTACACCGGGGAGCTGTTTTTT
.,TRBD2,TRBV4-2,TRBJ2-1,CASSLYGTSGGNEQFF,TGTGCCAGCAGCCTGTACGGGACTAGCGGGGGAAATGAGCAGTTCTTC
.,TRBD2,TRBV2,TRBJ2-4,CATQGRGGPFIQYF,TGTGCCACCCAGGGTCGGGGAGGGCCCTTCATTCAGTACTTC
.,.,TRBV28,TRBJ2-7,CASSLQAEWVEQYF,TGTGCCAGCAGTTTGCAGGCGGAGTGGGTCGAGCAGTACTTC
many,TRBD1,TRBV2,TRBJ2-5,CASLRTGGETQYF,TGTGCCAGCCTTCGGACAGGCGGAGAGACCCAGTACTTC
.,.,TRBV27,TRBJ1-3,CASRVDNSGNTIYF,TGTGCCAGCAGGGTCGACAACTCTGGAAACACCATATATTTT
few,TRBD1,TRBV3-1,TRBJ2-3,CASSLTWGQGAADTQYF,TGTGCCAGCAGCCTCACATGGGGACAGGGGGCCGCAGATACGCAGTATTTT
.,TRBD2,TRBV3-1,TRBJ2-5,CASSQDPAGGTETQYF,TGTGCCAGCAGCCAAGATCCAGCGGGAGGTACAGAGACCCAGTACTTC
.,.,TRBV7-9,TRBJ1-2,CASSLGWANYGYTF,TGTGCCAGCAGCTTAGGCTGGGCTAACTATGGCTACACCTTC
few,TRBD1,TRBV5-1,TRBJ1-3,CASSLDRGPGNTIYF,TGCGCCAGCAGCTTGGACAGGGGGCCCGGAAACACCATATATTTT
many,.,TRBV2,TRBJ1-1,CASSRWEESTEAFF,TGTGCCAGCAGCCGCTGGGAAGAGTCCACTGAAGCTTTCTTT
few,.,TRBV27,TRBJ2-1,CASSLLGLGSPANEQFF,TGTGCCAGCAGTTTATTGGGGCTGGGATCCCCCGCCAATGAGCAGTTCTTC
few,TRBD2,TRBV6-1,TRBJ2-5,CASSNPRGGRETQYF,TGTGCCAGCAGTAACCCTCGGGGGGGCCGGGAGACCCAGTACTTC
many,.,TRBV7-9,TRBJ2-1,CASSLVWDKWNEQFF,TGTGCCAGCAGCTTAGTATGGGACAAGTGGAATGAGCAGTTCTTC
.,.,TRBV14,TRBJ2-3,CASNNPGWDTQYF,TGTGCCAGCAATAATCCAGGTTGGGATACGCAGTATTTT
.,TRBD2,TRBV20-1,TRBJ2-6,CSARTSGRMAGANVLTF,TGCAGTGCTAGGACTAGCGGGAGGATGGCCGGGGCCAACGTCCTGACTTTC
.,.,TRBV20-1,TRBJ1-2,CSARDWDTPNYGYTF,TGCAGTGCTAGAGATTGGGACACACCTAACTATGGCTACACCTTC
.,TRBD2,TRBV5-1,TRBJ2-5,CASSLGRTSGDQETQYF,TGCGCCAGCAGCTTGGGCAGGACTAGCGGGGACCAAGAGACCCAGTACTTC
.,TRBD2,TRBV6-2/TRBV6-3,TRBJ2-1,CASSYLPSGRGGEQFF,TGTGCCAGCAGTTACCTCCCTAGCGGGAGGGGTGGTGAGCAGTTCTTC
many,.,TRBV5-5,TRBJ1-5,CASSEGRVGQPQHF,TGTGCCAGCTCCGAGGGAAGGGTCGGTCAGCCCCAGCATTTT
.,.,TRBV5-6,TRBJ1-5,CASSRGRNNQPQHF,TGTGCCAGCAGCCGGGGACGGAATAATCAGCCCCAGCATTTT
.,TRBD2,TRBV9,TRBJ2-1,CASSSQGLAINEQFF,TGTGCCAGCAGCTCCCAGGGACTAGCGATCAATGAGCAGTTCTTC
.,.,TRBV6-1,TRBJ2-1,CASSLLASHPEQFF,TGTGCCAGCAGTTTGCTAGCTTCTCACCCCGAGCAGTTCTTC
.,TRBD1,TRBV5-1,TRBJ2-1,CASSSTGGDNEQFF,TGCGCCAGCAGCTCGACAGGGGGGGACAATGAGCAGTTCTTC
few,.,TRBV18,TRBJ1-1,CASSPGEAEAFF,TGTGCCAGCTCACCGGGGGAGGCTGAAGCTTTCTTT
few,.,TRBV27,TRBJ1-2,CASWAGNGYTF,TGTGCCAGCTGGGCCGGGAATGGCTACACCTTC
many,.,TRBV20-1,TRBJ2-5,CSADRPGGPLATQYF,TGCAGTGCTGACCGGCCGGGGGGCCCGTTAGCGACCCAGTACTTC